Listed below are T cell receptor beta chains from one sample, sequenced in a study of T cells in Graves' hyperthyroidism and ophthalmopathy. Each CDR3 protein gets one entry after TCRdb re-called the multiplex PCR reads with MiXCR. The sample includes approximately 700,000 distinct CDR3 sequences, just under 45% of them seen just once. The material sequenced was peripheral blood or thyroid tissue (not recorded which). The receptors were gathered from an adult man with Graves' disease, either hyperthyroidism or ophthalmopathy (not recorded which). Both conserved end residues are part of each CDR3. Each record gives: CDR3 protein, CDR3 DNA, V gene, clone size, J gene, D gene. D genes are given only for firm matches. Clone size is given for some rows only: seen once, a few or many times, or a class if the clone is expanded.

CDR3 protein: CASSLVEGANTEAFF; CDR3 DNA: TGCGCCAGCAGCTTGGTGGAGGGGGCTAACACTGAAGCTTTCTTT; V gene: TRBV5-1; clone size: many; J gene: TRBJ1-1; D gene: TRBD1
CDR3 protein: CSVGGQHF; CDR3 DNA: TGCAGCGTGGGAGGACAGCATTTT; V gene: TRBV29-1; clone size: NA; J gene: TRBJ1-5; D gene: NA
CDR3 protein: CSARGDPSSYEQYF; CDR3 DNA: TGCAGTGCTAGGGGGGATCCTAGCTCCTACGAGCAGTACTTC; V gene: TRBV20-1; clone size: NA; J gene: TRBJ2-7; D gene: NA
CDR3 protein: CASSGQGIGWGNTEAFF; CDR3 DNA: TGTGCCAGCAGTGGGCAGGGGATAGGGTGGGGGAACACTGAAGCTTTCTTT; V gene: TRBV2; clone size: NA; J gene: TRBJ1-1; D gene: NA
CDR3 protein: CASSSSPQGRQYF; CDR3 DNA: TGTGCCAGCAGCTCCAGCCCACAGGGGCGGCAGTACTTC; V gene: TRBV7-9; clone size: many; J gene: TRBJ2-7; D gene: TRBD1
CDR3 protein: CATSSSDGKNTEAFF; CDR3 DNA: TGTGCCACCAGCAGCTCGGACGGCAAGAACACTGAAGCTTTCTTT; V gene: TRBV15; clone size: NA; J gene: TRBJ1-1; D gene: NA
CDR3 protein: CSVELRSYEQYF; CDR3 DNA: TGCAGCGTTGAATTGCGCAGCTACGAGCAGTACTTC; V gene: TRBV29-1; clone size: many; J gene: TRBJ2-7; D gene: NA
CDR3 protein: CASSIWDNSGNTIYF; CDR3 DNA: TGTGCCAGTAGTATATGGGACAACTCTGGAAACACCATATATTTT; V gene: TRBV19; clone size: few; J gene: TRBJ1-3; D gene: NA
CDR3 protein: CASRLTGKDYGYTF; CDR3 DNA: TGTGCCAGCAGGCTAACAGGGAAGGACTATGGCTACACCTTC; V gene: TRBV14; clone size: few; J gene: TRBJ1-2; D gene: NA
CDR3 protein: CASSPRGLAGVISYEQYF; CDR3 DNA: TGTGCCAGCAGTCCCCGGGGACTAGCGGGAGTGATCTCCTACGAGCAGTACTTC; V gene: TRBV6-5; clone size: NA; J gene: TRBJ2-7; D gene: TRBD2
CDR3 protein: CATPGSTDTQYF; CDR3 DNA: TGTGCCACCCCTGGGAGCACAGATACGCAGTATTTT; V gene: TRBV24-1; clone size: NA; J gene: TRBJ2-3; D gene: NA
CDR3 protein: CSASHEDRVGYTF; CDR3 DNA: TGCAGTGCTAGTCACGAAGACAGGGTTGGGTACACCTTC; V gene: TRBV20-1; clone size: many; J gene: TRBJ1-2; D gene: TRBD1
CDR3 protein: CASSPAESGGGELFF; CDR3 DNA: TGTGCCAGCAGTCCAGCCGAGAGCGGGGGCGGGGAGCTGTTTTTT; V gene: TRBV6-6; clone size: many; J gene: TRBJ2-2; D gene: TRBD2
CDR3 protein: CASSWGQANTEAFF; CDR3 DNA: TGTGCCAGCAGCTGGGGACAGGCGAACACTGAAGCTTTCTTT; V gene: TRBV7-6; clone size: many; J gene: TRBJ1-1; D gene: TRBD1
CDR3 protein: CASSFRELFF; CDR3 DNA: TGTGCCAGCAGCTTCCGGGAGCTGTTTTTT; V gene: TRBV7-9; clone size: few; J gene: TRBJ2-2; D gene: NA
CDR3 protein: CASGELSNQPQHF; CDR3 DNA: TGTGCCAGTGGGGAACTTAGCAATCAGCCCCAGCATTTT; V gene: TRBV12-3/TRBV12-4; clone size: few; J gene: TRBJ1-5; D gene: NA
CDR3 protein: CSVRNLGQPQHF; CDR3 DNA: TGCAGCGTCAGGAATCTCGGGCAGCCCCAGCATTTT; V gene: TRBV29-1; clone size: many; J gene: TRBJ1-5; D gene: NA
CDR3 protein: CASTGVSYEQYF; CDR3 DNA: TGTGCCAGCACCGGGGTCTCCTACGAGCAGTACTTC; V gene: TRBV7-2; clone size: NA; J gene: TRBJ2-7; D gene: NA
CDR3 protein: CASSLTSSAWHEQYF; CDR3 DNA: TGTGCCAGCAGCTTAACGTCATCGGCCTGGCACGAGCAGTACTTC; V gene: TRBV7-3; clone size: many; J gene: TRBJ2-7; D gene: NA
CDR3 protein: CASQRGNQPQHF; CDR3 DNA: TGTGCCAGTCAGAGGGGAAATCAGCCCCAGCATTTT; V gene: TRBV6-6; clone size: many; J gene: TRBJ1-5; D gene: NA
CDR3 protein: CASSVHNRNTEAFF; CDR3 DNA: TGTGCCAGCAGTGTACACAACAGAAACACTGAAGCTTTCTTT; V gene: TRBV10-3; clone size: NA; J gene: TRBJ1-1; D gene: NA
CDR3 protein: CASSWGQRSYGYTF; CDR3 DNA: TGTGCCAGCAGCTGGGGACAGAGGTCCTATGGCTACACCTTC; V gene: TRBV7-2; clone size: NA; J gene: TRBJ1-2; D gene: TRBD1
CDR3 protein: CASSLGQTSEAFF; CDR3 DNA: TGCGCCAGCAGCTTGGGGCAGACCTCTGAAGCTTTCTTT; V gene: TRBV5-1; clone size: many; J gene: TRBJ1-1; D gene: NA
CDR3 protein: CASSSESYEQYF; CDR3 DNA: TGTGCCAGCAGCTCCGAATCCTACGAGCAGTACTTC; V gene: TRBV7-2; clone size: few; J gene: TRBJ2-7; D gene: NA
CDR3 protein: CATSREGRQPQYF; CDR3 DNA: TGTGCCACCAGCAGAGAGGGGAGGCAGCCCCAGTACTTC; V gene: TRBV15; clone size: NA; J gene: TRBJ2-5; D gene: NA
CDR3 protein: CASSIHSQETQYF; CDR3 DNA: TGTGCCAGTAGTATACACAGCCAAGAGACCCAGTACTTC; V gene: TRBV19; clone size: few; J gene: TRBJ2-5; D gene: NA
CDR3 protein: CASSPGWVDTEAFF; CDR3 DNA: TGTGCCAGCAGCCCCGGTTGGGTGGACACTGAAGCTTTCTTT; V gene: TRBV7-9; clone size: few; J gene: TRBJ1-1; D gene: NA
CDR3 protein: CASSSTGTANSPLHF; CDR3 DNA: TGCGCCAGCAGCTCCACGGGGACAGCTAATTCACCCCTCCACTTT; V gene: TRBV5-1; clone size: NA; J gene: TRBJ1-6; D gene: TRBD1
CDR3 protein: CATRTGGSETQYF; CDR3 DNA: TGTGCCACCAGGACAGGGGGATCGGAGACCCAGTACTTC; V gene: TRBV2; clone size: many; J gene: TRBJ2-5; D gene: TRBD1
CDR3 protein: CASSEYIGAEHF; CDR3 DNA: TGTGCCAGCAGTGAATATATCGGGGCCGAGCATTTT; V gene: TRBV25-1; clone size: NA; J gene: TRBJ1-5; D gene: NA
CDR3 protein: CANGGRTSGYEQYF; CDR3 DNA: TGTGCCAACGGGGGTAGGACTAGCGGGTACGAGCAGTACTTC; V gene: TRBV25-1; clone size: NA; J gene: TRBJ2-7; D gene: TRBD2
CDR3 protein: CASSSGQRRGYTF; CDR3 DNA: TGTGCCAGCAGCTCCGGACAGCGGAGGGGCTACACCTTC; V gene: TRBV4-2; clone size: few; J gene: TRBJ1-2; D gene: NA
CDR3 protein: CASSLGPSRYEQYF; CDR3 DNA: TGTGCCAGCAGTTTAGGCCCCTCCAGGTACGAGCAGTACTTC; V gene: TRBV28; clone size: few; J gene: TRBJ2-7; D gene: NA
CDR3 protein: CAGTGGTYNSPLHF; CDR3 DNA: TGTGCCGGCACAGGGGGCACCTATAATTCACCCCTCCACTTT; V gene: TRBV10-3; clone size: NA; J gene: TRBJ1-6; D gene: TRBD1
CDR3 protein: CASSSRQGPSYEQYF; CDR3 DNA: TGCGCCAGCAGCTCACGACAGGGTCCCTCCTACGAGCAGTACTTC; V gene: TRBV5-1; clone size: NA; J gene: TRBJ2-7; D gene: TRBD1
CDR3 protein: CASSFVLAGGGGETQYF; CDR3 DNA: TGTGCCAGCAGCTTCGTACTAGCGGGGGGGGGAGGGGAGACCCAGTACTTC; V gene: TRBV7-3; clone size: few; J gene: TRBJ2-5; D gene: TRBD2
CDR3 protein: CASSNGGMNTEAFF; CDR3 DNA: TGCGCCAGCAGTAACGGCGGAATGAACACTGAAGCTTTCTTT; V gene: TRBV10-2; clone size: NA; J gene: TRBJ1-1; D gene: NA
CDR3 protein: CASSKGIRTEAFF; CDR3 DNA: TGTGCCAGCAGTAAGGGTATTCGCACTGAAGCTTTCTTT; V gene: TRBV2; clone size: few; J gene: TRBJ1-1; D gene: NA
CDR3 protein: CAISKTGAGANVLTF; CDR3 DNA: TGTGCCATCAGCAAGACAGGCGCTGGGGCCAACGTCCTGACTTTC; V gene: TRBV10-3; clone size: many; J gene: TRBJ2-6; D gene: NA
CDR3 protein: CASSSATGAGNTIYF; CDR3 DNA: TGCGCCAGCAGCTCTGCGACAGGGGCTGGAAACACCATATATTTT; V gene: TRBV5-8; clone size: NA; J gene: TRBJ1-3; D gene: TRBD1
CDR3 protein: CASSLRQGAQHF; CDR3 DNA: TGTGCCAGCAGTCTGAGGCAGGGGGCCCAGCATTTT; V gene: TRBV2; clone size: many; J gene: TRBJ1-5; D gene: TRBD1
CDR3 protein: CASNIISGEAFF; CDR3 DNA: TGTGCCAGCAATATAATAAGCGGAGAAGCTTTCTTT; V gene: TRBV7-9; clone size: NA; J gene: TRBJ1-1; D gene: NA
CDR3 protein: CASSSPGRAEKAFF; CDR3 DNA: TGTGCCAGCAGCTCCCCCGGGAGAGCTGAGAAAGCTTTCTTT; V gene: TRBV7-8; clone size: many; J gene: TRBJ1-1; D gene: NA
CDR3 protein: CSAGRGGALSGELFF; CDR3 DNA: TGCAGTGCTGGACGCGGGGGGGCCCTTAGCGGGGAGCTGTTTTTT; V gene: TRBV20-1; clone size: once; J gene: TRBJ2-2; D gene: TRBD2
CDR3 protein: CASSLGQGRMTGELFF; CDR3 DNA: TGTGCCAGCAGCTTAGGACAGGGGAGGATGACCGGGGAGCTGTTTTTT; V gene: TRBV11-3; clone size: few; J gene: TRBJ2-2; D gene: TRBD1
CDR3 protein: CSLGSGDGNTIYF; CDR3 DNA: TGCAGCCTAGGTTCCGGGGATGGAAACACCATATATTTT; V gene: TRBV29-1; clone size: NA; J gene: TRBJ1-3; D gene: NA
CDR3 protein: CATSRNRDQQYF; CDR3 DNA: TGTGCCACCAGCAGAAACCGGGACCAGCAGTACTTC; V gene: TRBV15; clone size: NA; J gene: TRBJ2-7; D gene: NA
CDR3 protein: CASSLALGQAADTEAFF; CDR3 DNA: TGCGCCAGCAGCTTGGCCCTAGGACAGGCCGCCGACACTGAAGCTTTCTTT; V gene: TRBV5-1; clone size: NA; J gene: TRBJ1-1; D gene: TRBD1
CDR3 protein: CASRNDGQGHTEAFF; CDR3 DNA: TGTGCCAGCCGTAACGATGGACAGGGCCACACTGAAGCCTTCTTT; V gene: TRBV10-3; clone size: NA; J gene: TRBJ1-1; D gene: TRBD1
CDR3 protein: CASRGQHSNQPQHF; CDR3 DNA: TGTGCCAGCAGGGGTCAGCATAGCAATCAGCCCCAGCATTTT; V gene: TRBV2; clone size: many; J gene: TRBJ1-5; D gene: NA
CDR3 protein: CASSPDMGTEAFF; CDR3 DNA: TGTGCCAGCAGCCCGGATATGGGCACTGAAGCTTTCTTT; V gene: TRBV7-9; clone size: few; J gene: TRBJ1-1; D gene: NA
CDR3 protein: CASSPGQTDTQYF; CDR3 DNA: TGCGCCAGCAGCCCCGGACAGACAGATACGCAGTATTTT; V gene: TRBV7-9; clone size: NA; J gene: TRBJ2-3; D gene: NA
CDR3 protein: CASIRLDIMNTEAFF; CDR3 DNA: TGTGCCAGCATCCGGTTAGATATTATGAACACTGAAGCTTTCTTT; V gene: TRBV28; clone size: NA; J gene: TRBJ1-1; D gene: NA
CDR3 protein: CASSYAGTGETQYF; CDR3 DNA: TGTGCCAGCAGTTACGCCGGGACAGGAGAGACCCAGTACTTC; V gene: TRBV10-1; clone size: NA; J gene: TRBJ2-5; D gene: TRBD1
CDR3 protein: CSASLGTGGVEQYF; CDR3 DNA: TGCAGTGCTAGTCTCGGGACAGGGGGTGTCGAGCAGTACTTC; V gene: TRBV20-1; clone size: many; J gene: TRBJ2-7; D gene: TRBD1